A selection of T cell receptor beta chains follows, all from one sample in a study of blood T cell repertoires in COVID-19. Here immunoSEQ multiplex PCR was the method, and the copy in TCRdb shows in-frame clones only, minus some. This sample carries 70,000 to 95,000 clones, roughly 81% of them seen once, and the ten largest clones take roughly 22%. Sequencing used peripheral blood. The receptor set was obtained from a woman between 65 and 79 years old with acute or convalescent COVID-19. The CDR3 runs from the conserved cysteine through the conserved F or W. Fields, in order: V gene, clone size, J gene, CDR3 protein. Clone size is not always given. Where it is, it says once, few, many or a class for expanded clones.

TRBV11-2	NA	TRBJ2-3	CASSPNRGVGDTQYF
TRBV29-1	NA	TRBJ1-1	CSVARDRLNTEAFF
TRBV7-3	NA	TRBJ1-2	CASSAQGQGVRGYTF
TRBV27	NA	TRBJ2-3	CASSFGARRAGGRDTQYF
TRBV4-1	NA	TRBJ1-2	CASTTTGGNGYTF
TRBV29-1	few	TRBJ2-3	CSVTREAGLSTDTQYF
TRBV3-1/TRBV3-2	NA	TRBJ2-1	CASSQDPSGSRYEQFF
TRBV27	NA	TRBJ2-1	CASQGPLPNEQFF
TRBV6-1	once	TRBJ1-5	CASSTRAYSNQPQHF
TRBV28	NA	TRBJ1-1	CASIRASDRVTFF
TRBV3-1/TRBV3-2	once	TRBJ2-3	CASSQVGRFATQYF